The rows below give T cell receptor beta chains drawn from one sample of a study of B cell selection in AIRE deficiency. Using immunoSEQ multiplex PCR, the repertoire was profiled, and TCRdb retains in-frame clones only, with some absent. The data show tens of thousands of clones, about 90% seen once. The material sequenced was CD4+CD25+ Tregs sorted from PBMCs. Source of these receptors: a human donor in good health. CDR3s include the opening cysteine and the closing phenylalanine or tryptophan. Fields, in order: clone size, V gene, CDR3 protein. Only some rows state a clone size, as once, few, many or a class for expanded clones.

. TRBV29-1 CSVAQRGKDYNEQFF
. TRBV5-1 CASSFLTSGIGNEQFF
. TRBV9 CASSAKPSGAPDTQYF
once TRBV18 CASSPGGNTEAFF
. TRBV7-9 CASSFGGGTETQYF
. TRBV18 CASSLNAGNINTEAFF
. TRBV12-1 CASSCGQGGDTQYF
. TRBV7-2 CASSLLPKGYTF
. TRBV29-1 CSVEDLGGTQYF
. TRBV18 CASSGYGNYGYTF
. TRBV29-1 CSVAGRAAAYGYTF
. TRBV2 CASSRTDTQYF
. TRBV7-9 CASSPITYEQYF
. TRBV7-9 CASSSTGYGYTF
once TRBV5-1 CASSLPGQGYNEQFF
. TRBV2 CASTKDRNTIYEQYF